Shown below are 30 T cell receptor beta chains from a single sample sequenced in a study of T cell responses to AZD1222 COVID-19 vaccine. Produced via immunoSEQ multiplex PCR; TCRdb's table is partial and in-frame only. The repertoire holds approximately 110,000 clones, with approximately 90% as singletons. Material: peripheral blood, obtained on day 0 of AZD1222 vaccination. The source of these receptors is an adult in good health.

A word on this clone: Because the CDR3 is missing its conserved closing phenylalanine or tryptophan, this is likely a read error. It is unclear where the CDR3 begins or ends on the DNA, so no DNA is shown, and the CDR3 is as TCRdb lists it. This chain uses TRBV5-1 with TRBJ1-2. Per the germline V gene, CDR1 is SGHRS and CDR2 is YFSETQ. The CDR3 is 9 amino acids in total, end residues counted. This chain's CDR3 is CASSVTPYL.

This clone was detected only once. V gene TRBV27 combines with J gene TRBJ1-5; 10 nucleotides agree with TRBD1. V lost 6 bases, J lost 4 bases, and 3 bases stayed unmatched. The CDR3 runs to 14 residues. In germline, CDR1 is MNHEY, CDR2 SMNVEV (reference sequence). The CDR3, as DNA: TGTGCCAGCAGCCGGGACAGGGGAAATCAGCCCCAGCATTTT. This gives the protein CASSRDRGNQPQHF.

The V and J genes are TRBV3-1 (or the pseudogene TRBV3-2) and TRBJ1-5, with 8 bases matching TRBD1. J lost 5 bases, V lost 4 bases, and 7 bases had no gene match. Germline loops: CDR1 LGHDT, CDR2 YNNKEL (reference sequence). The CDR3 covers 15 residues. The CDR3 protein is CASSPRTGIHQPQHF. CDR3 DNA: TGTGCCAGCAGCCCCAGGACAGGGATCCATCAGCCCCAGCATTTT.

The chain uses TRBV7-3 and TRBJ2-3; 7 bases are a match to TRBD2. The CDR3 runs to 13 residues. The germline CDR1 and CDR2 sequences are SGHTA and FQGTGA. The junction had 1 base not matched to a gene; V was cut back by 5 bases and J by 2 bases. The CDR3 sequence is CASSRDYTDTQYF. As DNA, the CDR3 is TGTGCCAGCAGCCGGGACTACACAGATACGCAGTATTTT.

In its sample, this clone was seen once. This chain joins TRBV30 and TRBJ1-4, with a tentative D call TRBD1 (6 bases). Between the trimmed V and J ends, which lost 2 bases and 5 bases, there was a span of 15 bases. The CDR3 length is 15 residues. Germline CDR1 GTSNPN, CDR2 SVGIG (reference sequence). CDR3 protein: CAWSKSDRYNEKLFF. The CDR3, as DNA: TGTGCCTGGAGTAAATCGGACAGATACAATGAAAAACTGTTTTTT.

A note on this clone: The germline gene is not matched at one end of the junction; a read error may be the cause. This chain connects TRBV24-1 to TRBJ2-1, with 13 bases matching TRBD2. CDR1 KGHDR and CDR2 SFDVKD come from the germline V gene. This CDR3 region has 16 residues. This CDR3 is CATSGSVGLAGYEQFF. The CDR3 bases are TGTGCCACGAGTGGTTCCGTGGGACTAGCGGGATATGAGCAGTTCTTC.

The chain combines TRBV11-3 with TRBJ2-2, with 7 nucleotides matching TRBD1. Germline V CDR1 and CDR2: SGHNT, YENEEA. The CDR3 totals 14 residues. V gave up 7 bases and J gave up 0 bases; unmatched junction bases: 2. The CDR3 DNA follows: TGTGCCAGCAAGGGACAGACGAACACCGGGGAGCTGTTTTTT. Amino acids: CASKGQTNTGELFF. Combining the CDR3 with reference TRBV11-3 and TRBJ2-2 gives the whole variable domain EAGVVQSPRYKIIEKKQPVAFWCNPISGHNTLYWYLQNLGQGPELLIRYENEEAVDDSQLPKDRFSAERLKGVDSTLKIQPAELGDSAVYLCASKGQTNTGELFFGEGSRLTVL.

CDR3: CASRRASSYNEQFF. CDR3 DNA: TGTGCCAGCAGGAGGGCAAGCTCCTACAATGAGCAGTTCTTC. The chain joins TRBV5-8 to TRBJ2-1; tentatively, D is TRBD2 (5 bases). Trimming left V 5 bases short and J 0 bases short, with 9 bases between. The CDR3 length is 14 residues. Germline-derived CDR1 and CDR2 are SGHTS and YDEGEE.

The chain employs TRBV7-2 and TRBJ2-6; D gene uncertain. This CDR3 spans 15 amino acids. V gave up 4 bases and J gave up 2 bases, with 9 bases separating them. CDR1 and CDR2 (germline): SGHTA, FQGNSA. CDR3 region: CASSSRLTGANVLTF. The CDR3 region has the DNA TGTGCCAGCAGCTCCAGACTTACTGGGGCCAACGTCCTGACTTTC.

This clone was detected a few times. This sequence joins TRBV27 and TRBJ1-4, with a possible D match to TRBD1 (6 bases). CDR1 and CDR2 from the germline V gene are MNHEY and SMNVEV (reference sequence). The CDR3 runs to 14 residues. Trimming removed 5 bases from V and 8 bases from J, with 15 bases in between. The CDR3 protein is CASSRLGGLEKLFF. In DNA, the CDR3 is TGTGCCAGCAGTCGCCTTGGGGGCCTGGAAAAACTGTTTTTT.

This rearrangement joins TRBV6-6 to TRBJ1-5; D not certain. This CDR3 has 13 amino acids. Germline V CDR1 and CDR2: MNHNY, SVGAGI (reference sequence). V lost 2 bases and J 5 bases, leaving 7 bases between the germline ends. The CDR3 DNA sequence: TGTGCCAGCAGTTACGTGCCCGATCAGCCCCAGCATTTT. Residues: CASSYVPDQPQHF.

The chain joins TRBV3-1 (or the pseudogene TRBV3-2) to TRBJ1-4; no clear D gene. This CDR3 region has 10 residues. V was clipped by 8 bases and J by 8 bases, with 6 bases between them. CDR1 and CDR2 from the germline V gene are LGHDT and YNNKEL (reference sequence). DNA for the CDR3: TGTGCCAGCGGGCGGGAAAAACTGTTTTTT. It yields the protein CASGREKLFF.

This clone was detected only a few times. This chain joins TRBV3-1 (or the pseudogene TRBV3-2) and TRBJ1-1, with a tentative D call TRBD1 (5 bases). The CDR3 spans 15 residues. Germline V CDR1 and CDR2: LGHDT, YNNKEL (reference sequence). V was shortened by 4 bases and J by 1 base, with 13 bases between the two germline ends. The CDR3 nucleotides are TGTGCCAGCAGCCCCTCAACCGGGGGGAACACTGAAGCTTTCTTT. Translated, it gives CASSPSTGGNTEAFF.

The chain uses TRBV27 and TRBJ2-3; perhaps TRBD2 as D (5 bases). CDR1 is MNHEY and CDR2 is SMNVEV in the germline V gene (reference sequence). V was cut by 4 bases and J by 5 bases, with 10 bases left in between. The CDR3 loop spans 13 amino acids. Here the CDR3 reads CASSYQEVDTQYF. CDR3 bases: TGTGCCAGCAGTTATCAGGAGGTAGATACGCAGTATTTT.

The chain employs TRBV5-4 and TRBJ2-7, with 7 bases lining up with TRBD2. The CDR3 has 16 amino acids. The ends lost 4 bases at V and 2 bases at J; junction bases unmatched: 12. Germline CDR1 is SGHNT and CDR2 is YYREEE (reference sequence). The CDR3 region is CASSGRVTQRPYEQYF. CDR3 sequence (DNA): TGTGCCAGCAGCGGGAGGGTCACGCAAAGGCCCTACGAGCAGTACTTC.

The chain employs TRBV6-6 and TRBJ2-5; 9 bases are shared with TRBD1. V lost 4 bases and J lost 5; bases outside the gene matches: 5. The CDR3 sequence is 14 residues long. From germline, CDR1 is MNHNY and CDR2 SVGAGI (reference sequence). CDR3 sequence (DNA): TGTGCCAGCAGTTTCGGACAGGGGACCGAGACCCAGTACTTC. Translated, it gives CASSFGQGTETQYF.

The chain links TRBV19 to TRBJ1-1; D not resolved. The length of the CDR3 is 15 residues. CDR1 and CDR2 from the germline V gene are LNHDA and SQIVND (reference sequence). V lost 7 bases and J lost 4, with 19 bases in between. CDR3 amino acids: CASTSRTVGGTEAFF. The CDR3 DNA is TGTGCCAGTACCTCCAGGACCGTAGGTGGCACTGAAGCTTTCTTT.

The chain combines TRBV7-6 with TRBJ2-1; D not resolved. Germline CDR1 reads SGHVS; CDR2 reads FNYEAQ. This CDR3 comprises 16 residues. With 5 bases removed from V and 0 bases from J, the gap between germline ends came to 14 bases. The DNA of the CDR3 is TGTGCCAGCAGCCGGACGCTCAACCCCTCCTACAATGAGCAGTTCTTC. Its translation: CASSRTLNPSYNEQFF.

In this sample, this clone turned up once. This chain connects TRBV21-1 to TRBJ2-7; TRBD1 is taken as the D call from the table, unchecked against the DNA. TRBV21-1 is noted as a pseudogene. The CDR3 runs to 15 residues. The CDR3, as DNA: TGTGCCAGCAGCAAAGGTCAAGGGGGCCACTACGAGCAGTACTTC. Translating it yields CASSKGQGGHYEQYF.

V usage is TRBV28 and J usage is TRBJ1-2; D is possibly TRBD1 (5 bases). The V end lost 5 bases, the J end lost 8 bases, and 18 bases lay between the germline ends. The length of the CDR3 is 14 residues. The V gene's germline CDR1 is MDHEN and CDR2 SYDVKM. The CDR3 nucleotides read TGTGCCAGCAGTCCAACCTGGGGCAGCAGGGGCTACACCTTC. Translated: CASSPTWGSRGYTF.

The rearrangement uses TRBV28 and TRBJ1-5; D not resolved. V gave up 10 bases and J gave up 1 base, with 17 bases separating them. The CDR3 runs to 15 residues. Germline V lookup: CDR1 MDHEN, CDR2 SYDVKM. The CDR3 DNA reads as TGTGCCACCGAAGGAATTTTACGGAGCAATCAGCCCCAGCATTTT. It codes for CATEGILRSNQPQHF.

V gene TRBV2 combines with J gene TRBJ1-4; the D is unclear. This CDR3 is built from 12 residues. Germline V lookup: CDR1 SNHLY, CDR2 FYNNEI. Trimming removed 4 bases from V and 8 bases from J, with 8 bases in between. Here the CDR3 reads CASSVTGEKLFF. The CDR3 nucleotides are TGTGCCAGCAGTGTCACGGGAGAAAAACTGTTTTTT.

This sequence joins TRBV5-1 and TRBJ2-2; unclear D gene. The CDR3 sequence is 13 residues long. V was trimmed by 1 base and J by 7 bases, leaving 8 bases between them. The germline V gene encodes CDR1 SGHRS and CDR2 YFSETQ. The CDR3 DNA follows: TGCGCCAGCAGCTTGTTGCCTAACGGGGAGCTGTTTTTT. It specifies CASSLLPNGELFF.

As regards this clone: The same CDR3 also results from other DNA sequences found in this sample. The V gene is TRBV6-5, the J gene TRBJ2-7; D perhaps matches TRBD2 (5 bases). The V gene's germline CDR1 is MNHEY and CDR2 SVGAGI. The CDR3 extends over 11 amino acids. The germline V and J ends were trimmed by 8 bases and 2 bases, with 7 bases remaining between them. The CDR3 coding sequence is TGTGCCAGCGGACTTGCCTACGAGCAGTACTTC. It encodes CASGLAYEQYF.

V usage is TRBV19 and J usage is TRBJ2-2; 7 bases map to TRBD1. Trimming cost V 1 base and J 3 bases; bases outside gene matches: 8. The CDR3 is 17 residues long. CDR1 and CDR2 from the germline V gene are LNHDA and SQIVND (reference sequence). CDR3 coding DNA: TGTGCCAGTAGTATAGGGGAGACAGGGTTTCACACCGGGGAGCTGTTTTTT. It translates to CASSIGETGFHTGELFF. The full variable domain, in which reference TRBV19 and TRBJ2-2 provide the parts outside the CDR3, is DGGITQSPKYLFRKEGQNVTLSCEQNLNHDAMYWYRQDPGQGLRLIYYSQIVNDFQKGDIAEGYSVSREKKESFPLTVTSAQKNPTAFYLCASSIGETGFHTGELFFGEGSRLTVL.

The chain recombines TRBV7-2 with TRBJ1-3; D unresolved. CDR3 size: 15 residues. Germline V gene sequence: CDR1 SGHTA, CDR2 FQGNSA. Trimming took 5 bases from V and 0 from J, leaving 11 bases between them. The CDR3 region has the DNA TGTGCCAGCAGCCCCGACTTACGCTCTGGAAACACCATATATTTT. Translated, it gives CASSPDLRSGNTIYF.

The chain uses TRBV6-6 and TRBJ1-1, with 11 bases fitting TRBD1. From germline, CDR1 is MNHNY and CDR2 SVGAGI (reference sequence). Trimming at V came to 5 bases and at J to 5 bases, leaving 7 bases not matched to a gene. The CDR3 runs 15 residues. The CDR3 DNA sequence: TGTGCCAGCAGTAAGACCGGGACAGGGGGTACTGAAGCTTTCTTT. It yields the protein CASSKTGTGGTEAFF.

The chain is built from TRBV6-5 and TRBJ1-5; TRBD1 might be the D (5 bases). Germline V gene data show CDR1 as MNHEY and CDR2 as SVGAGI. Trimming left V 10 bases short and J 4 bases short, with 11 bases between. The CDR3 covers 12 residues. The chain's CDR3 is CATQEPNQPQHF. Written as DNA, the CDR3 is TGTGCCACACAGGAGCCTAATCAGCCCCAGCATTTT.

The gene calls are TRBV11-2 and TRBJ1-1; 10 nucleotides line up with TRBD1. Germline V gives CDR1 SGHAT, CDR2 FQNNGV. This CDR3 has 16 residues. Losses at the gene ends were 5 bases for V and 3 bases for J; bases not matched to a gene: 9. The CDR3 DNA follows: TGTGCCAGCAGCGACAAGGGACAGGGGTGGGACACTGAAGCTTTCTTT. Translated: CASSDKGQGWDTEAFF.

The chain combines TRBV4-3 with TRBJ1-1; no reliable D call. Germline values: CDR1 LGHNA, CDR2 YSLEER. The V end was cut by 3 bases, the J end by 6 bases, with 11 bases between. The CDR3 totals 13 residues. CDR3 bases: TGCGCCAGCAGCCACCAGAAGTGGTCTGAAGCTTTCTTT. It is translated as CASSHQKWSEAFF.